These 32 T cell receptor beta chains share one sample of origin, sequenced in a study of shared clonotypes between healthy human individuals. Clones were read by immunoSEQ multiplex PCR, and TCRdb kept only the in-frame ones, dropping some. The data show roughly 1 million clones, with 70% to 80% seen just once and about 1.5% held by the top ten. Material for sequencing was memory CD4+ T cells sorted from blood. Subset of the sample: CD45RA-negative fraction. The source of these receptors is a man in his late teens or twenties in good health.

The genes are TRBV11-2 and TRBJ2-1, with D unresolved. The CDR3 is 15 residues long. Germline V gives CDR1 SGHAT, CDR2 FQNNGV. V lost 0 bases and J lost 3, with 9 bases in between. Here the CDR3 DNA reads TGTGCCAGCAGCTTAGACATCGGATACTACAATGAGCAGTTCTTC. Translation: CASSLDIGYYNEQFF.

Written as DNA, the CDR3 is TGTGCCAGCAGCAAAAGGGACAGCTCCTACGAGCAGTACTTC. It codes for CASSKRDSSYEQYF. V usage is TRBV7-2 and J usage is TRBJ2-7; 7 bases match TRBD1. Germline CDR1 is SGHTA and CDR2 is FQGNSA. V was clipped by 5 bases and J by 0 bases; unmatched bases: 4. The CDR3 loop spans 14 amino acids.

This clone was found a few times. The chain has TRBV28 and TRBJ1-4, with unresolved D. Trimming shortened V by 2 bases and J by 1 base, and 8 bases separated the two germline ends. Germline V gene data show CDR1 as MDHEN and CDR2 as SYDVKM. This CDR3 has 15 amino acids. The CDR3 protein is CASSLISGTNEKLFF. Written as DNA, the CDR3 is TGTGCCAGCAGTTTAATTAGTGGAACTAATGAAAAACTGTTTTTT.

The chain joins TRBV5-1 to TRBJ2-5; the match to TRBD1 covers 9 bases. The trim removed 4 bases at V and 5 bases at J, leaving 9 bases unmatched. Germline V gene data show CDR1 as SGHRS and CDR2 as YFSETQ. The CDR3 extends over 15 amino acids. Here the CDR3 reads CASSRGTGLRETQYF. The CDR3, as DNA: TGCGCCAGCAGCCGGGGGACAGGGCTGCGGGAGACCCAGTACTTC.

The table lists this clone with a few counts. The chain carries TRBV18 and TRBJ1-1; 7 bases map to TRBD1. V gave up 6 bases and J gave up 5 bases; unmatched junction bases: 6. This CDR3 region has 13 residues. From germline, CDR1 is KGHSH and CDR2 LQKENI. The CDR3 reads CASSTTGMTEAFF. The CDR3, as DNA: TGTGCCAGCTCCACGACAGGGATGACTGAAGCTTTCTTT. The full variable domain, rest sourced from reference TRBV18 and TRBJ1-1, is NAGVMQNPRHLVRRRGQEARLRCSPMKGHSHVYWYRQLPEEGLKFMVYLQKENIIDESGMPKERFSAEFPKEGPSILRIQQVVRGDSAAYFCASSTTGMTEAFFGQGTRLTVV.

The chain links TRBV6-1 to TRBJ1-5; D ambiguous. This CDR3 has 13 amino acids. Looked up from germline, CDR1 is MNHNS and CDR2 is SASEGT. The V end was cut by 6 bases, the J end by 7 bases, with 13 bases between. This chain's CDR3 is CASRGTIGQPQHF. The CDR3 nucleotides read TGTGCCAGCAGGGGTACTATAGGACAGCCCCAGCATTTT.

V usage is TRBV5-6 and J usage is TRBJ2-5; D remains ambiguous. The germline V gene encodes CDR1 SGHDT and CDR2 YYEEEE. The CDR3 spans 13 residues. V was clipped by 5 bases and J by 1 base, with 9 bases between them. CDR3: CASRRGLQETQYF. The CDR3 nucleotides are TGTGCCAGCAGACGCGGCCTCCAAGAGACCCAGTACTTC.

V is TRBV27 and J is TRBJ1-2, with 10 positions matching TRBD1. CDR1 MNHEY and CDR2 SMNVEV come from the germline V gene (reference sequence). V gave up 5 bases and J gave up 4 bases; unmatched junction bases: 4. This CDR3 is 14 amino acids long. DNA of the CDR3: TGTGCCAGCAGTAGGGGACAGGGGACCTATGGCTACACCTTC. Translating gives CASSRGQGTYGYTF.

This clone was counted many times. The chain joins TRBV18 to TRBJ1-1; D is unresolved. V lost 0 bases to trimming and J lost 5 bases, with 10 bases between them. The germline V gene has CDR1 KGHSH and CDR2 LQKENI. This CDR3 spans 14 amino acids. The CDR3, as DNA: TGTGCCAGCTCACCACCGAGTCGGAGGACTGAAGCTTTCTTT. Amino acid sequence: CASSPPSRRTEAFF.

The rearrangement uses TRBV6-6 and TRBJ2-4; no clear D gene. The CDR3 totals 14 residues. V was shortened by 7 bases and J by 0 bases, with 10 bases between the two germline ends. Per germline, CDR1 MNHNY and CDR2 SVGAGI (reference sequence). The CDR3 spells CASTLALAKNIQYF. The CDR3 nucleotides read TGTGCCAGCACCCTCGCTCTAGCCAAAAACATTCAGTACTTC.

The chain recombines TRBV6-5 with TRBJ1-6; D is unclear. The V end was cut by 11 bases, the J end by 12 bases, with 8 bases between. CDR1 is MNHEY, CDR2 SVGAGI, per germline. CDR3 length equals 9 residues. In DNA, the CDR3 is TGTGCCCCCCCGGGACCCCTCCACTTT. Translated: CAPPGPLHF.

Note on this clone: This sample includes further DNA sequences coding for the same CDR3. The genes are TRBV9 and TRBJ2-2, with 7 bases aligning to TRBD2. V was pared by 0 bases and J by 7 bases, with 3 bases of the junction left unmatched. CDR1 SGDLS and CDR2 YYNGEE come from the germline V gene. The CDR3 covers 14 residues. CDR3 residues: CASSVEGRGGELFF. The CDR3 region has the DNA TGTGCCAGCAGCGTAGAGGGGAGGGGCGGGGAGCTGTTTTTT.

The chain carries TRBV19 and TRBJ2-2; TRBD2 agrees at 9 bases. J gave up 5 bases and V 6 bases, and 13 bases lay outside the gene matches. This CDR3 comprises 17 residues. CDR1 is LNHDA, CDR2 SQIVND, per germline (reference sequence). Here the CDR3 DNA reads TGTGCCAGTAGCCCTCTGGTAGCGGGAGTAAGGACCGGGGAGCTGTTTTTT. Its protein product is CASSPLVAGVRTGELFF. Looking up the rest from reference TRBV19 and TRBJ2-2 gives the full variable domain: DGGITQSPKYLFRKEGQNVTLSCEQNLNHDAMYWYRQDPGQGLRLIYYSQIVNDFQKGDIAEGYSVSREKKESFPLTVTSAQKNPTAFYLCASSPLVAGVRTGELFFGEGSRLTVL.

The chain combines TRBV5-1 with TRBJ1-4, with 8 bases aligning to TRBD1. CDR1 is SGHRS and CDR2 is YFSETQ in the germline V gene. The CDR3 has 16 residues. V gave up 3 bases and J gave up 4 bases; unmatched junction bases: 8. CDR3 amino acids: CASSYGPGQGNEKLFF. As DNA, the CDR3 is TGCGCCAGCAGCTACGGACCAGGACAGGGTAATGAAAAACTGTTTTTT.

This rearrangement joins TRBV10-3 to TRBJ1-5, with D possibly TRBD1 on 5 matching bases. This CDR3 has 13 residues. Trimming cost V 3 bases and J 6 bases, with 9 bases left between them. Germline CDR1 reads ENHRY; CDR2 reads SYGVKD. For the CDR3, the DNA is TGTGCCATCAGTGATTCAGGGTCTCAGCCCCAGCATTTT. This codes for CAISDSGSQPQHF.

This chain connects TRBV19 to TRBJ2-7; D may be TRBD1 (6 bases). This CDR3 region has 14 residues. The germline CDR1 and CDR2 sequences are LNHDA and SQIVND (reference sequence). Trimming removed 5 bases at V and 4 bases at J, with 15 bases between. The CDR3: CASSGGDTRYEQYF. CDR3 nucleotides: TGTGCCAGTAGTGGTGGGGACACTAGATACGAGCAGTACTTC.

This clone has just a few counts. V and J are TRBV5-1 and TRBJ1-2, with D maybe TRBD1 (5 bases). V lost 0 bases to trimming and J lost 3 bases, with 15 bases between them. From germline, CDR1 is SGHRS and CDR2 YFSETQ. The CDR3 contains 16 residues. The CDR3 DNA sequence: TGCGCCAGCAGCTTGGGTGATAGTGGCAGGGACTATGGCTACACCTTC. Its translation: CASSLGDSGRDYGYTF.

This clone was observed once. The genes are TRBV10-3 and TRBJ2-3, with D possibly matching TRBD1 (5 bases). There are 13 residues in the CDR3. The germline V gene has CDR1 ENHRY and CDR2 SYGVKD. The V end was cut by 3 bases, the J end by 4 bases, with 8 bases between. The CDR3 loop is CAISDQGPDTQYF. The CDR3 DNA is TGTGCCATCAGTGATCAGGGCCCAGATACGCAGTATTTT.

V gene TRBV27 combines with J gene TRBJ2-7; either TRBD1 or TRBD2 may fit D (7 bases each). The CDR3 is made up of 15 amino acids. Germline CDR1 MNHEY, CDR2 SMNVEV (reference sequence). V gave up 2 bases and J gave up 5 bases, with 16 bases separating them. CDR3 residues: CASSLGRGQSDEQYF. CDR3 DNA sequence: TGTGCCAGCAGTTTAGGGAGGGGGCAATCCGACGAGCAGTACTTC.

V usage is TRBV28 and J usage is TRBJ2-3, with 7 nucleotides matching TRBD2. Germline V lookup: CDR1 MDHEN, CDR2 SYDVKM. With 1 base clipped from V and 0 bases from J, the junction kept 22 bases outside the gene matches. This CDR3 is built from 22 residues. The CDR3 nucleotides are TGTGCCAGCAGTTTATTCAGGAGGGGTGTTCGGCGGGGGAGTTCTAGCACAGATACGCAGTATTTT. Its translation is CASSLFRRGVRRGSSSTDTQYF.

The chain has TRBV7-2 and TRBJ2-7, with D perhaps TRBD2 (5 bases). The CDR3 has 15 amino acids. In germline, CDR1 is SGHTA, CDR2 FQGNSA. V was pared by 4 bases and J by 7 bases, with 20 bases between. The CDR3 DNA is TGTGCCAGCAGCTCTCATGCGGCTCTACAGCGGGAGCAGTACTTC. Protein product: CASSSHAALQREQYF.

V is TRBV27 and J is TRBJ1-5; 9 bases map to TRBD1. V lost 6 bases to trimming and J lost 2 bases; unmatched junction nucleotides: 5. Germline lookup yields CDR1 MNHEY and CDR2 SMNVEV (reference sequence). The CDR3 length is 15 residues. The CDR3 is CASRVQGAGNQPQHF. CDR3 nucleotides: TGTGCCAGCAGGGTACAGGGGGCGGGCAATCAGCCCCAGCATTTT.

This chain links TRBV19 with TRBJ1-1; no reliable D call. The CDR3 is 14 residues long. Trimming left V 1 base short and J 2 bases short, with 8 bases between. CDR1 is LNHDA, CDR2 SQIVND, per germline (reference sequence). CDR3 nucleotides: TGTGCCAGTAGTATAGGCTCGTCTAACACTGAAGCTTTCTTT. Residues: CASSIGSSNTEAFF.

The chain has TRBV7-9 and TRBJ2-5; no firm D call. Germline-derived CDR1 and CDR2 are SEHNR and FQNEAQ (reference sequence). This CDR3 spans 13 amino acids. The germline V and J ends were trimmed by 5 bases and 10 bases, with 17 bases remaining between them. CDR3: CASSPGEHRDQYF. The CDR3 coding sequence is TGTGCCAGCAGCCCAGGCGAACATAGAGACCAGTACTTC.

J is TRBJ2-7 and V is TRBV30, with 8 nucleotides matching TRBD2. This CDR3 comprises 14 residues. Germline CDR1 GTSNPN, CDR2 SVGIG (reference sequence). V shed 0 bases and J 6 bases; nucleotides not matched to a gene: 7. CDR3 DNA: TGTGCCTGGAGTGTAAAAGCGGGAGTGTCCGAGCAGTACTTC. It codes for CAWSVKAGVSEQYF.

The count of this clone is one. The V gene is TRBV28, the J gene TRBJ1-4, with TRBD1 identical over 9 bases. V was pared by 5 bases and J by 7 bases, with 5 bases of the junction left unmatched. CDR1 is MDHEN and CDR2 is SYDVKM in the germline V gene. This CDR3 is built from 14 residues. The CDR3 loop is CASSRGQGREKLFF. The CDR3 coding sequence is TGTGCCAGCAGTCGAGGACAGGGGCGTGAAAAACTGTTTTTT.

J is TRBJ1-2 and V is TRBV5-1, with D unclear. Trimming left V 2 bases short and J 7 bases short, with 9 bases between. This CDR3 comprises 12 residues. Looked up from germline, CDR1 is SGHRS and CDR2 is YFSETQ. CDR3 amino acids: CASSLNMRGYTF. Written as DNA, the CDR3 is TGCGCCAGCAGCTTAAACATGCGTGGCTACACCTTC.

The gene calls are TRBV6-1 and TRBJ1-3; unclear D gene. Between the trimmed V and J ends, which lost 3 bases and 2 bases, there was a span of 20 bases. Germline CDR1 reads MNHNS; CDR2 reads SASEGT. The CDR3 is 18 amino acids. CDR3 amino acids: CASSDSGGKGKPGNTIYF. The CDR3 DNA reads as TGTGCCAGCAGTGACAGTGGAGGGAAAGGTAAGCCTGGAAACACCATATATTTT.

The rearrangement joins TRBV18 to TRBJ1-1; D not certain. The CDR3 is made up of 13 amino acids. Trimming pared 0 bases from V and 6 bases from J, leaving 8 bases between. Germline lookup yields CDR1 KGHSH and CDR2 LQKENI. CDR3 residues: CASSPPSASEAFF. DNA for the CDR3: TGTGCCAGCTCACCACCGAGTGCGTCTGAAGCTTTCTTT. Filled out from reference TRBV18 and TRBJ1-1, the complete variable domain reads NAGVMQNPRHLVRRRGQEARLRCSPMKGHSHVYWYRQLPEEGLKFMVYLQKENIIDESGMPKERFSAEFPKEGPSILRIQQVVRGDSAAYFCASSPPSASEAFFGQGTRLTVV.

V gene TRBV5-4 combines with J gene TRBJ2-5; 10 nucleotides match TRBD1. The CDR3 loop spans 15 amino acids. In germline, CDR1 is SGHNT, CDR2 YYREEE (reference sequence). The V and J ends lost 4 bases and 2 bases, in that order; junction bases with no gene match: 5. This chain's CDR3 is CASSPPGQGQETQYF. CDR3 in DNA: TGTGCCAGCAGCCCTCCGGGACAGGGGCAAGAGACCCAGTACTTC.

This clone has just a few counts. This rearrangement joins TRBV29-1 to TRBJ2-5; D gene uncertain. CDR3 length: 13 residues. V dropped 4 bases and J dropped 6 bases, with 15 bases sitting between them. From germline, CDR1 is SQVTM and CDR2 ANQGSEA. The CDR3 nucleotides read TGCAGCGTTGCGCCCGACGGGTGGAAGACCCAGTACTTC. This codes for CSVAPDGWKTQYF.

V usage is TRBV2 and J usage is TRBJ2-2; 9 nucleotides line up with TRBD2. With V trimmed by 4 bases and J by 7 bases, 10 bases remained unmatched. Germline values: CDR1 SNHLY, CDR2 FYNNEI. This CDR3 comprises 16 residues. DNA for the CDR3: TGTGCCAGCAGTGCTTCAGCGGGGGGCGGGATCGGGGAGCTGTTTTTT. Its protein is CASSASAGGGIGELFF.